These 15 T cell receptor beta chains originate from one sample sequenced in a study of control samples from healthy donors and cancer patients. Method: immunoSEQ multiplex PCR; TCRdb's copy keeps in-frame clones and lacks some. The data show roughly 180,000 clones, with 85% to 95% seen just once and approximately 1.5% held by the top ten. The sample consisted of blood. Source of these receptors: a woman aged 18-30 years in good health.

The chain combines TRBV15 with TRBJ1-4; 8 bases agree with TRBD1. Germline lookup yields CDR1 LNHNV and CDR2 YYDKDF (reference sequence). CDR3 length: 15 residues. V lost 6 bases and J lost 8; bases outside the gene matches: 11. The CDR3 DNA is TGTGCCACCAGGAGGCTGTCAGGGGGCTGGGAAAAACTGTTTTTT. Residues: CATRRLSGGWEKLFF.

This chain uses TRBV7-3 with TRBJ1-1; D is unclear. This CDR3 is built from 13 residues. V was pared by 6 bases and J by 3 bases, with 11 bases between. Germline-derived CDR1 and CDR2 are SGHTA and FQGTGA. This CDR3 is CASSQIRDTEAFF. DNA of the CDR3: TGTGCCAGCAGTCAAATCCGGGACACTGAAGCTTTCTTT.

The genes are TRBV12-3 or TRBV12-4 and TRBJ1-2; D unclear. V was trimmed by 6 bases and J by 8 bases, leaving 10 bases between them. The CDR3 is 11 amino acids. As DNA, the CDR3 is TGTGCCAGCAGGGACCTCGGCGGCTACACCTTC. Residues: CASRDLGGYTF.

As DNA, the CDR3 is TGTGCCATCAGTACCTCGGCGGGACCGGGGGAGACCCAGTACTTC. It codes for CAISTSAGPGETQYF. This chain connects TRBV10-3 to TRBJ2-5; D is possibly TRBD2 (6 bases). V shed 5 bases and J shed 5 bases, with 18 bases lying between them. This CDR3 is built from 15 residues. Germline V CDR1 and CDR2: ENHRY, SYGVKD.

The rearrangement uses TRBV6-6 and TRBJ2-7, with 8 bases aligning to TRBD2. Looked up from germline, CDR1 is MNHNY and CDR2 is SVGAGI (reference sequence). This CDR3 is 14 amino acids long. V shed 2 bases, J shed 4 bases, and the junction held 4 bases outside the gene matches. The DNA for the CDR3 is TGTGCCAGCAGTTACAAGGGACTAGAGTACGAGCAGTACTTC. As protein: CASSYKGLEYEQYF.

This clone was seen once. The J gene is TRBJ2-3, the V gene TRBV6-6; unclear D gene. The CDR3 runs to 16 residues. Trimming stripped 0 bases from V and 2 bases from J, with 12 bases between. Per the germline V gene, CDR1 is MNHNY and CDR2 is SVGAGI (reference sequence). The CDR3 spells CASSYSWQDTTDTQYF. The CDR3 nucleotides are TGTGCCAGCAGTTACTCTTGGCAGGATACCACAGATACGCAGTATTTT.

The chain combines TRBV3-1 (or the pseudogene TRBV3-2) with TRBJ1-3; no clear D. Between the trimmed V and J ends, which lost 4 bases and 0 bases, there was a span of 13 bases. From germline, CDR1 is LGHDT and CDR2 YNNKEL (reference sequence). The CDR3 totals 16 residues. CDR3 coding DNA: TGTGCCAGCAGCCGCTCCCGACGGGACTCTGGAAACACCATATATTTT. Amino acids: CASSRSRRDSGNTIYF.

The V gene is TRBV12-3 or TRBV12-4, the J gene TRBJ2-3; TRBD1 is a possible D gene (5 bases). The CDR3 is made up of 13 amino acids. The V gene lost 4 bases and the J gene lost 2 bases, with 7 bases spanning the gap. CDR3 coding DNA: TGTGCCAGCAGTTCCAGGGCCACAGATACGCAGTATTTT. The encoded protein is CASSSRATDTQYF.

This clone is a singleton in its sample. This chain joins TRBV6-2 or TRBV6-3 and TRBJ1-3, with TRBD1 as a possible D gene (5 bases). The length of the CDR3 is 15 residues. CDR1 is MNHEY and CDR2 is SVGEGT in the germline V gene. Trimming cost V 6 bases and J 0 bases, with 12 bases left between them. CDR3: CASSTGRYSGNTIYF. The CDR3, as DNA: TGTGCCAGCAGCACGGGACGGTACTCTGGAAACACCATATATTTT.

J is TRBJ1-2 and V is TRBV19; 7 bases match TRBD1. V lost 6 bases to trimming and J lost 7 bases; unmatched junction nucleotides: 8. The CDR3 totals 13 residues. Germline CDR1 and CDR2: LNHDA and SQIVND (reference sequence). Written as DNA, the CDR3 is TGTGCCAGTAGACCACAGGGGCTGGGTGGCTACACCTTC. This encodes CASRPQGLGGYTF.

The CDR3 DNA follows: TGTGCCAGCAGCTCATCACAGGGGAGCACAGATACGCAGTATTTT. Translation gives CASSSSQGSTDTQYF. This chain links TRBV7-3 with TRBJ2-3; 7 bases agree with TRBD1. CDR1 SGHTA and CDR2 FQGTGA come from the germline V gene. The CDR3 is 15 amino acids. V lost 4 bases and J lost 0; bases outside the gene matches: 4.

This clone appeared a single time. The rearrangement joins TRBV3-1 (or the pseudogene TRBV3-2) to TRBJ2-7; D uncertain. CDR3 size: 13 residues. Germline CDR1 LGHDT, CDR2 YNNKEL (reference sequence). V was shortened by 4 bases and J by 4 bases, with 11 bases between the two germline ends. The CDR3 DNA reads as TGTGCCAGCAGCCCGGACGGTCTATACGAGCAGTACTTC. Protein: CASSPDGLYEQYF.

CDR3 nucleotide sequence: TGTGCCAGCAGCTTAACCTACGAGCAGTACTTC. This gives the protein CASSLTYEQYF. The genes are TRBV11-1 and TRBJ2-7, with D unresolved. The CDR3 contains 11 residues. Germline loops: CDR1 SGHAT, CDR2 FQDESV (reference sequence). Trimming removed 2 bases at V and 2 bases at J, with 1 base between.

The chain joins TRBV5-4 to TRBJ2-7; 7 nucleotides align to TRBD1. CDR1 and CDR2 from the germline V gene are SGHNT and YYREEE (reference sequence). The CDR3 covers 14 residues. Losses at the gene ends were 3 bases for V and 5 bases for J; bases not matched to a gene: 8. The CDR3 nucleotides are TGTGCCAGCAGCTCCCGGACAGGTGGGGACGAGCAGTACTTC. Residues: CASSSRTGGDEQYF.

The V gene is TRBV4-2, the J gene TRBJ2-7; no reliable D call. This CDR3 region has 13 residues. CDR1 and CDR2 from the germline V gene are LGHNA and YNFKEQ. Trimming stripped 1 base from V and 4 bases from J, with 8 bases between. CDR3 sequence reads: CASSQVGAYEQYF. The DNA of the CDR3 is TGTGCCAGCAGCCAAGTGGGCGCTTACGAGCAGTACTTC.